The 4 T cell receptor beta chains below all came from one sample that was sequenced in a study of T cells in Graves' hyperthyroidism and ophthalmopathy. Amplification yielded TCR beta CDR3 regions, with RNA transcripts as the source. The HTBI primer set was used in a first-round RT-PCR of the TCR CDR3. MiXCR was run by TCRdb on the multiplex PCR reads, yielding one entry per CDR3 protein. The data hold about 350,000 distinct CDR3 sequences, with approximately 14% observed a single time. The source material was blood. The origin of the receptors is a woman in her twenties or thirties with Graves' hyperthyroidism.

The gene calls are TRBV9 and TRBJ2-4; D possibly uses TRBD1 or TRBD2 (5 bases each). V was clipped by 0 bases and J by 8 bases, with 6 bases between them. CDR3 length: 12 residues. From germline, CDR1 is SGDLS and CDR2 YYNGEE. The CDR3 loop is CASSVVGDIQYF. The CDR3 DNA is TGTGCCAGCAGCGTAGTGGGGGACATTCAGTACTTC.

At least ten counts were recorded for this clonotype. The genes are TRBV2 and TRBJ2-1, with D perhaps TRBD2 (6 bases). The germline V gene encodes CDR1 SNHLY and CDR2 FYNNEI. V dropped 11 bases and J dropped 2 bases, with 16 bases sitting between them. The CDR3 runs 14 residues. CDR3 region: CAGPPSGAYNEQFF. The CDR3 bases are TGTGCCGGCCCCCCATCGGGAGCCTACAATGAGCAGTTCTTC. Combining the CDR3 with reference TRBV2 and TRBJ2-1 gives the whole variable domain EPEVTQTPSHQVTQMGQEVILRCVPISNHLYFYWYRQILGQKVEFLVSFYNNEISEKSEIFDDQFSVERPDGSNFTLKIRSTKLEDSAMYFCAGPPSGAYNEQFFGPGTRLTVL.

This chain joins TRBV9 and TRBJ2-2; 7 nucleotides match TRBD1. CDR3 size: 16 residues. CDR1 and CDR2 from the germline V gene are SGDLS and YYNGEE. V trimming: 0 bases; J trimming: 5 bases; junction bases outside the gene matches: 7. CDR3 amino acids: CASSVGIGGATGELFF. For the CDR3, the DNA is TGTGCCAGCAGCGTAGGTATAGGGGGCGCGACCGGGGAGCTGTTTTTT.

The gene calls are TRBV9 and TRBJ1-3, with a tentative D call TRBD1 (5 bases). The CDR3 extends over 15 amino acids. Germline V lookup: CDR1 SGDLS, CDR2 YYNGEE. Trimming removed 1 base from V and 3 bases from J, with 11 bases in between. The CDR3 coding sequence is TGTGCCAGCAGCGTATTCGGGGGGAATGGAAACACCATATATTTT. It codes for CASSVFGGNGNTIYF. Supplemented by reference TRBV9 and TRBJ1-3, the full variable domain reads DSGVTQTPKHLITATGQRVTLRCSPRSGDLSVYWYQQSLDQGLQFLIQYYNGEERAKGNILERFSAQQFPDLHSELNLSSLELGDSALYFCASSVFGGNGNTIYFGEGSWLTVV.